Sequencing of this T cell receptor beta chain was carried out in a study of graft-versus-host responses after intestinal transplantation. Study-wide background: Induction using anti-thymocyte globulin, followed by tacrolimus and steroids for two to three years, was given to all recipients. Findings and caveats of the study: High graft-versus-host to host-versus-graft T cell clonal ratios marked allografts of patients with graft-donor macrochimerism. GvH clones were identified in recipient marrow, with some first appearing in ileum or blood. Early HvG declines after transplant were associated with peak circulating GvH clone levels.

Trimming pared 1 base from V and 9 bases from J, leaving 10 bases between. Germline CDR1 and CDR2: MGHRA and YSYEKL. There are 14 residues in the CDR3. Sequenced by immunoSEQ multiplex PCR; TCRdb stores in-frame clones only, minus some. This sample has roughly 3,900 clones, with roughly 85% found just once. Regarding this clone: The antigen remains undetermined.

Graft tissue was processed to release intraepithelial and lamina propria lymphocytes. The chain recombines TRBV4-1 with TRBJ1-6, with a weak D call TRBD1 (5 bases). The TCR originated in a human patient who received an intestinal transplant, so some T cells may come from the graft donor. Sequenced material: ileum tissue, taken nearly 670 days after intestinal transplant. The CDR3 sequence is CASSQVWGVSPLHF. The CDR3 DNA follows: TGCGCCAGCAGCCAAGTTTGGGGGGTTTCACCCCTCCACTTT.